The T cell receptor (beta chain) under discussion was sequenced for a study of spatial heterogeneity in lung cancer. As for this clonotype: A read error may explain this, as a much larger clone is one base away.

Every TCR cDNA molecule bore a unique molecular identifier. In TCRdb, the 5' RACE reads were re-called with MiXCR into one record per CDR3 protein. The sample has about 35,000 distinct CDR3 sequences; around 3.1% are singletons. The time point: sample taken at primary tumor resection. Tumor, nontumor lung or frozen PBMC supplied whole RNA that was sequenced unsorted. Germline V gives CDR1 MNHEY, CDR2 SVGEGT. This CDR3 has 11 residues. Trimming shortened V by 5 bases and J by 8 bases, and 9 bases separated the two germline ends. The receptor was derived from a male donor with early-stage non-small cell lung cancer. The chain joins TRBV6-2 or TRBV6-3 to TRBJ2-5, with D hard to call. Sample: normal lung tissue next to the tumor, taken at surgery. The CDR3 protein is CASSTRSTQYF. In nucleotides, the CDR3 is TGTGCCAGCAGTACACGTTCTACCCAGTACTTC.